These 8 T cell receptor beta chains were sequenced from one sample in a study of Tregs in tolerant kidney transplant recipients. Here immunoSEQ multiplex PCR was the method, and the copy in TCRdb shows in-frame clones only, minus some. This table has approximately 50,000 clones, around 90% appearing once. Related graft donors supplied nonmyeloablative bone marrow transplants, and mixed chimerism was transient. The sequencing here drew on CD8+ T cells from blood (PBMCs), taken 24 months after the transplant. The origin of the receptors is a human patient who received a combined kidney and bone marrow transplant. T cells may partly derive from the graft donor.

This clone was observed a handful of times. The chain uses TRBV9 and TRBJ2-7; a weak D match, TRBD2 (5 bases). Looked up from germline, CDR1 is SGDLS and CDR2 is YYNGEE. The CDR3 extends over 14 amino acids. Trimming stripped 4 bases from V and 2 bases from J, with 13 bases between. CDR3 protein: CASSPGRRTYEQYF. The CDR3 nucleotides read TGTGCCAGCAGCCCCGGACGGAGGACCTACGAGCAGTACTTC.

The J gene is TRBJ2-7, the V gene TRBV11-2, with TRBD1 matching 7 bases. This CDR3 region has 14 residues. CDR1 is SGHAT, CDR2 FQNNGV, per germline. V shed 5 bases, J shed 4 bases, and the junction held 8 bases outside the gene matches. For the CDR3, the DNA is TGTGCCAGCAGCCATGGAACAGGGGCATACGAGCAGTACTTC. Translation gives CASSHGTGAYEQYF.

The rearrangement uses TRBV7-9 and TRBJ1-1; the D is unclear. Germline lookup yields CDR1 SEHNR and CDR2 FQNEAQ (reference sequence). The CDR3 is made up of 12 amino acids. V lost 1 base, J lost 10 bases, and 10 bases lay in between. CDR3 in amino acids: CASSLDRVGAFF. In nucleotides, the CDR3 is TGTGCCAGCAGCTTAGACCGGGTAGGAGCTTTCTTT.

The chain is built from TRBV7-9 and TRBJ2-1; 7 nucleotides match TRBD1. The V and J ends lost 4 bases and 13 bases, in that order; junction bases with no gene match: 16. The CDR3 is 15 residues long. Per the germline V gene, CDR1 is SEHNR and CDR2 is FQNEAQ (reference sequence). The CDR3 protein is CASSSTPVGGAGQFF. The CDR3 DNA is TGTGCCAGCAGCTCCACCCCCGTAGGGGGCGCGGGCCAGTTCTTC.

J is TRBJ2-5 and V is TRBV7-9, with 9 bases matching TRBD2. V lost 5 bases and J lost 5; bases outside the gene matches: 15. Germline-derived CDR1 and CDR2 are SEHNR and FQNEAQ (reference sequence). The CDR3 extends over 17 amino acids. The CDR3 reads CASSPRISGSRGETQYF. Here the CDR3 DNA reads TGTGCCAGCAGCCCCCGGATTAGCGGGAGTCGGGGTGAGACCCAGTACTTC.

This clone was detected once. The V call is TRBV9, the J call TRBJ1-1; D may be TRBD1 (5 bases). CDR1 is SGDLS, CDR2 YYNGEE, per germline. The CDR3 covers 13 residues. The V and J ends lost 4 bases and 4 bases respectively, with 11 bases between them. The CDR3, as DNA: TGTGCCAGCAGCCTTGGGGGGAGCACTGAAGCTTTCTTT. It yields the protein CASSLGGSTEAFF.

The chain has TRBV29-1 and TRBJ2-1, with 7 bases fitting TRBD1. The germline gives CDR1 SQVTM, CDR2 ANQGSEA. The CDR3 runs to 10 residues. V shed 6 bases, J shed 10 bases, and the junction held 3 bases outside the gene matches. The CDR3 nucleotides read TGCAGCGTCTGGACAGGAGAGCAGTTCTTC. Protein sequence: CSVWTGEQFF.

As DNA, the CDR3 is TGTGCCAGTATGACCGGGACAGGGTCCAATCAGCCCCAGCATTTT. Protein product: CASMTGTGSNQPQHF. V is TRBV19 and J is TRBJ1-5; 9 positions match TRBD1. J lost 3 bases, V lost 7 bases, and 7 bases had no gene match. This CDR3 contains 15 residues. Germline V gives CDR1 LNHDA, CDR2 SQIVND (reference sequence).